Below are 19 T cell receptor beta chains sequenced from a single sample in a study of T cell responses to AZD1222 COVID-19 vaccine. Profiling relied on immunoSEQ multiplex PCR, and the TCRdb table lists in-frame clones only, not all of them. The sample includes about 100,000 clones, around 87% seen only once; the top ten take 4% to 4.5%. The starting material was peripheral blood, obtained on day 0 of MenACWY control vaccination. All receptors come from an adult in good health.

CDR3 loop: CASSLTPDNSPLHF. In nucleotides, the CDR3 is TGTGCCAGCAGCCTGACCCCGGATAATTCACCCCTCCACTTT. The rearrangement links TRBV7-9 to TRBJ1-6, with D unresolved. Germline CDR1 reads SEHNR; CDR2 reads FQNEAQ (reference sequence). V was shortened by 5 bases and J by 5 bases, with 10 bases between the two germline ends. The CDR3 sequence is 14 residues long. Full variable domain (outside the CDR3, taken from reference TRBV7-9 and TRBJ1-6): DTGVSQNPRHKITKRGQNVTFRCDPISEHNRLYWYRQTLGQGPEFLTYFQNEAQLEKSRLLSDRFSAERPKGSFSTLEIQRTEQGDSAMYLCASSLTPDNSPLHFGNGTRLTVT.

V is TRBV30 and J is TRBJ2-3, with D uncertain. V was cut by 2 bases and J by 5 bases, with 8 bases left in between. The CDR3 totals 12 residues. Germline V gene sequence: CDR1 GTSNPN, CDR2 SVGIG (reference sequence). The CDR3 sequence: CAWSYSGDTQYF. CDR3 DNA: TGTGCCTGGAGTTATTCCGGAGATACGCAGTATTTT.

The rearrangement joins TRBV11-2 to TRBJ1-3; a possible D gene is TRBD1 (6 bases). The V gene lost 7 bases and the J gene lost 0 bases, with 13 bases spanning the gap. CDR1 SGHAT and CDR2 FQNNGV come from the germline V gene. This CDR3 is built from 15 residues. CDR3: CASTKTGNSGNTIYF. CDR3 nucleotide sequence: TGTGCCAGCACCAAGACAGGCAACTCTGGAAACACCATATATTTT.

The CDR3 coding sequence is TGTGCCAGCAGCAAAGCACTGGGGGGAGATGGGAATAGAGGCAATCAGCCCCAGCATTTT. This codes for CASSKALGGDGNRGNQPQHF. The chain recombines TRBV21-1 with TRBJ1-5. TRBV21-1 is designated a pseudogene. This CDR3 comprises 20 residues.

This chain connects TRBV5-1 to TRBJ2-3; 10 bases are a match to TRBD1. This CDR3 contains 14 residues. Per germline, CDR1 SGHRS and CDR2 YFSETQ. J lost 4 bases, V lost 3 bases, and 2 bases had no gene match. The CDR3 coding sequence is TGCGCCAGCAGCTCGACAGGGGGCCCAGATACGCAGTATTTT. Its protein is CASSSTGGPDTQYF.

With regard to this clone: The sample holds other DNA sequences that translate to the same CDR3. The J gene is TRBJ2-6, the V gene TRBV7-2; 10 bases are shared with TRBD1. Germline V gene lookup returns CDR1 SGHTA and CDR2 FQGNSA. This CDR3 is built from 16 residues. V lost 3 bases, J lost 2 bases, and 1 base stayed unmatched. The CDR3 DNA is TGTGCCAGCAGCTTGACAGGGGGCGCTGGGGCCAACGTCCTGACTTTC. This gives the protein CASSLTGGAGANVLTF.

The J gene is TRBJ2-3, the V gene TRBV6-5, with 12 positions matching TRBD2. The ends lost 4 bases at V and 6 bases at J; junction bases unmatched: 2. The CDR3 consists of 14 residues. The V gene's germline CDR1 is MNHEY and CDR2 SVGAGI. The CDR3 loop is CASSLGLAGDTQYF. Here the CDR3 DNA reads TGTGCCAGCAGTTTAGGACTAGCGGGGGATACGCAGTATTTT.

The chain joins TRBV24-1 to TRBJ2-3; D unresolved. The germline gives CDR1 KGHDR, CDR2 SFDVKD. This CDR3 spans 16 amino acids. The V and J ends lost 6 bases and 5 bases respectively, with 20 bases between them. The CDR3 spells CATSSPDLGMEDTQYF. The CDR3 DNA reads TGTGCCACCAGTTCCCCGGATCTAGGGATGGAAGATACGCAGTATTTT.

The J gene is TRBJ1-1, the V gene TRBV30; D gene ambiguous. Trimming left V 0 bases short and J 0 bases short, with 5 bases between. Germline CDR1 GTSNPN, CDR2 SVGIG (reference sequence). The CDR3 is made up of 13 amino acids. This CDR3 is CAWSVLVNTEAFF. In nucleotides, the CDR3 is TGTGCCTGGAGTGTATTGGTGAACACTGAAGCTTTCTTT.

CDR3 sequence (DNA): TGTGCCAGCAGCGACAGAACCCCCGGGGTCTACGAGCAGTACTTC. It specifies CASSDRTPGVYEQYF. The V gene is TRBV6-2 or TRBV6-3, the J gene TRBJ2-7; D is tentatively TRBD1 or TRBD2 (5 bases each). Trimming left V 6 bases short and J 3 bases short, with 18 bases between. Germline V gene data show CDR1 as MNHEY and CDR2 as SVGEGT. This CDR3 spans 15 amino acids.

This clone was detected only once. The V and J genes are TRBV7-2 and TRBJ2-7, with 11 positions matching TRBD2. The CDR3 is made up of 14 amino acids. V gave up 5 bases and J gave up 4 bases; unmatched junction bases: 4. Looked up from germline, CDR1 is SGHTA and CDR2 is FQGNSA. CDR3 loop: CASSRRLAGYEQYF. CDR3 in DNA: TGTGCCAGCAGCCGTCGACTAGCGGGGTACGAGCAGTACTTC. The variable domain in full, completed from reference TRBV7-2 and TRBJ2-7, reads GAGVSQSPSNKVTEKGKDVELRCDPISGHTALYWYRQSLGQGLEFLIYFQGNSAPDKSGLPSDRFSAERTGGSVSTLTIQRTQQEDSAVYLCASSRRLAGYEQYFGPGTRLTVT.

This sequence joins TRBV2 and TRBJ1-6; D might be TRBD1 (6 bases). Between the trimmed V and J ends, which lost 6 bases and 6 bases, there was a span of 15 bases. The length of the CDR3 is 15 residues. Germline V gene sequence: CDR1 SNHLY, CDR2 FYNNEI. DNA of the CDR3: TGTGCCAGCAGGAAGGGGCCGGACAGTAATTCACCCCTCCACTTT. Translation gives CASRKGPDSNSPLHF.

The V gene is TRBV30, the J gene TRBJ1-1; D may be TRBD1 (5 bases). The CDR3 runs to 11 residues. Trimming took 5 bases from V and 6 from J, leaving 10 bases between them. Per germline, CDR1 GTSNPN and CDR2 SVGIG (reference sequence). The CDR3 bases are TGTGCCTGGTCAAGGGGCTCTGAAGCTTTCTTT. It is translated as CAWSRGSEAFF.

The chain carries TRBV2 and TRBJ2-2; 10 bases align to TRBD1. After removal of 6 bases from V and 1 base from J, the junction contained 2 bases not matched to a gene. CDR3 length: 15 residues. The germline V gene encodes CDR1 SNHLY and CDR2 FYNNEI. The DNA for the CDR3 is TGTGCCAGCAGCTGGGACAGGGGGAACACCGGGGAGCTGTTTTTT. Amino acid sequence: CASSWDRGNTGELFF.

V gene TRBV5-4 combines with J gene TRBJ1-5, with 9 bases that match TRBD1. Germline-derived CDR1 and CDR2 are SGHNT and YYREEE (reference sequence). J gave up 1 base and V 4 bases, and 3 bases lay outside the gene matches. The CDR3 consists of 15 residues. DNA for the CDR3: TGTGCCAGCAGCCTTGACAGGGGGAGCAATCAGCCCCAGCATTTT. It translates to CASSLDRGSNQPQHF.

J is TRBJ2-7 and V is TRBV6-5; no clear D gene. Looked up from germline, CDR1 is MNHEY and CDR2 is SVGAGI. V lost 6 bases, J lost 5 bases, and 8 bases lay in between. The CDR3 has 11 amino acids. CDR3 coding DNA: TGTGCCAGCAGAGCAAGCCACGAGCAGTACTTC. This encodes CASRASHEQYF.

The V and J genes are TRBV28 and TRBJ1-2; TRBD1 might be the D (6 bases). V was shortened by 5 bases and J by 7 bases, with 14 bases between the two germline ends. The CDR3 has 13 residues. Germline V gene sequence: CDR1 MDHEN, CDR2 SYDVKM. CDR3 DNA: TGTGCCAGCAGTCTCGCAGGGGCACTTGGCTACACCTTC. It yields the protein CASSLAGALGYTF.

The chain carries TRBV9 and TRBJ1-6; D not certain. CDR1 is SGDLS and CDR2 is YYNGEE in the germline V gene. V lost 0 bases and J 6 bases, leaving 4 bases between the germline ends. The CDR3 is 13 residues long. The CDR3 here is CASSVDSNSPLHF. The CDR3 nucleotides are TGTGCCAGCAGCGTAGACAGTAATTCACCCCTCCACTTT.

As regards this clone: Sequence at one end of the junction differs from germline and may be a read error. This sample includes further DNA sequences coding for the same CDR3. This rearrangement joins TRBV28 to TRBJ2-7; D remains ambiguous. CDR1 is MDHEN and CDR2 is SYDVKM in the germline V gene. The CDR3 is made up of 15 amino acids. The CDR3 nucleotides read TGTGCCAGCAGTATAAGACCCCTACAAGCCTACGAGCAGTACTTT. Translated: CASSIRPLQAYEQYF.